This T cell receptor (beta chain) was recorded in a study of blood T cell repertoires in COVID-19. Study details: Both acute and convalescent COVID-19 samples were obtained from the United States, Italy and Spain. PBMCs, B-cell-depleted T cells, or T cells provided the cDNA or gDNA that made up the material.

Study processing details: How many nucleated cells were present was estimated from reference gene primer amplification. Measured with immunoSEQ multiplex PCR; TCRdb has only the in-frame clones, and not every one. For V, J and clone size, that table is used; D and trimming come from the DNA. The sample includes roughly 290,000 clones, 70% to 90% of them seen just once. This TCR was sampled from a woman between 50 and 59 years old who had recovered from COVID-19. The sample consisted of peripheral blood.

CDR3 in amino acids: CAWSDRAGTEAFF. The CDR3 DNA is TGTGCCTGGAGTGACAGGGCCGGCACTGAAGCTTTCTTT. J is TRBJ1-1 and V is TRBV30; perhaps TRBD1 as D (6 bases). V gave up 1 base and J gave up 4 bases, with 10 bases separating them. CDR1 is GTSNPN and CDR2 is SVGIG in the germline V gene (reference sequence). The CDR3 length is 13 residues.